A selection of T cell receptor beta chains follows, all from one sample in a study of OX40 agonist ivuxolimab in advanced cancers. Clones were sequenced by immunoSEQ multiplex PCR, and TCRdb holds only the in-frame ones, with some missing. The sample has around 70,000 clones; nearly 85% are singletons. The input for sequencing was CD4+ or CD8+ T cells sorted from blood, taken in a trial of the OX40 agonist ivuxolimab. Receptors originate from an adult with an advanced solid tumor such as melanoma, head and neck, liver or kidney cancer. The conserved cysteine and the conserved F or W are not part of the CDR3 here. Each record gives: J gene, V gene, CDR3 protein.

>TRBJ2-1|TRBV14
ASSREGKRGAEQF
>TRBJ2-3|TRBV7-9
ASSTWTGSTDTQY
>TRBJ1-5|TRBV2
ASTRVEGTQPQH
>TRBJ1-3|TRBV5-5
ASSPADGSSGNTIY
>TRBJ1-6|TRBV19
ASSPGQGDSPLH
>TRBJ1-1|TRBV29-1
SVTGSPGGTEAF
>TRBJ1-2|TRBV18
ASSPFQSYGYT
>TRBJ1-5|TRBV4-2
ASSLGAGWDQPQH
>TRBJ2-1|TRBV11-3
ASSPPPLREQF
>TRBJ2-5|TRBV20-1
SAGPETQY
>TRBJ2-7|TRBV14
ASSQTTAYEQY
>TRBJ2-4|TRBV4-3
ASSQDSGVGDFAKNIQY
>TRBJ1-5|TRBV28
ASSRDRGGGQPQH
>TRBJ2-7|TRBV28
ASSGATGTDRYEQY
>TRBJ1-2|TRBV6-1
ASSEGRGRYYGYT
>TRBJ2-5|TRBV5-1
ASSLQGYQETQY
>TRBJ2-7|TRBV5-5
ASSLSLAGVLSYEQY
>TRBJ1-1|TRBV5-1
ASSSGGGYTEAF
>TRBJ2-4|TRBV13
ASSLLSEKNIQY
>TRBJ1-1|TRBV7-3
ASSPYRGRSTEAF
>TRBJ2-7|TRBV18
ASSLKGDEQY
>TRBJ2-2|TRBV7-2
ASSGFTAGELF
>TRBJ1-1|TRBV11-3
ASSPLNTEAF
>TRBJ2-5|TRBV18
ASSPPWQGGQETQY
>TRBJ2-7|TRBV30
AWSVKGVLSYEQY
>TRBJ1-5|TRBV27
ASSPSRDGSNQPQH
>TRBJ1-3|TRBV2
ASSDRGRSSGNTIY
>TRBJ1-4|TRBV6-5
ASSPRQPTNEKLF
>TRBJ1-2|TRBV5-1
ASSFPGNGYT
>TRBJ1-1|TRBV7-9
ASSLFRGQGTEAF
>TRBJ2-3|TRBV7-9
ASSLGQGGDTQY
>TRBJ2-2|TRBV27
ASSMGRAGTGELF
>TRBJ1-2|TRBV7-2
ASSFRSGNYGYT
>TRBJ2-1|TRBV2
ASSGVSYNEQF
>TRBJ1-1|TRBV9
ASSKGRVTEAF
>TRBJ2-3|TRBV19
ASSIGWDRISTDTQY
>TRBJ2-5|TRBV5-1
ASMANGEETQY
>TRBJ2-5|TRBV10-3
AISEQGVRETQY
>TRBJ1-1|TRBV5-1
ASSLDRDNPAF
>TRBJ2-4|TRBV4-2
ASSQVSSGGAGDIQY
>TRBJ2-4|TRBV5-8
ASSKGEGRFNIQY
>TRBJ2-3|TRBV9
ASSGPSPAGGPDTQY
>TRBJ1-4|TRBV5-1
ASSLVRPQEKLF
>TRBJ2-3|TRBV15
ATSRDTLANTDTQY
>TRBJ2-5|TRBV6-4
ATHPGLAGVPQETQY
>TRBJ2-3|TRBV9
ASSVSPSGGSDTQY
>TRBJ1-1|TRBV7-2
ATSGGLNTEAF
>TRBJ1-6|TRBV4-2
ASSQDEGNSPLH
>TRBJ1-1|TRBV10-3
AIRGPEAFTEAF
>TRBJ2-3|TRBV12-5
ASGLSIGQGGTDTQY
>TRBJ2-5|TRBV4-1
ASSQGSGTGQETQY
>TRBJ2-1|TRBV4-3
ASSQGGSSYNEQF
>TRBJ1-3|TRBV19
ASSWGRSSGNTIY
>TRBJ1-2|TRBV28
ASSRWGGTRPYGYT